This entry lists 7 T cell receptor beta chains sequenced from one sample in a study of STAT5B mutations in CD4+ large granular lymphocyte leukemia. Sequencing used immunoSEQ multiplex PCR; TCRdb keeps in-frame clones, though not all of them. The sample includes approximately 31,000 clones, less than 80% seen only once; the top ten take 1% to 1.2%. Specimen: CD4+ T cells from blood buffy coats. The receptors derive from a human donor in good health.

This clone was seen only a few times. The CDR3, as DNA: TGTGCCAGCAGCTTAATGGGCGGGGACGATCAGCCCCAGCATTTT. Its protein product is CASSLMGGDDQPQHF. The chain couples TRBV7-8 to TRBJ1-5, with a weak D call TRBD1 (5 bases). The germline CDR1 and CDR2 sequences are SGHVS and FQNEAQ. The CDR3 loop spans 15 amino acids. V lost 2 bases and J lost 5, with 13 bases in between.

This clone has a handful of counts. This rearrangement joins TRBV11-1 to TRBJ2-7; D is undetermined. Trimming stripped 1 base from V and 0 bases from J, with 10 bases between. This CDR3 comprises 15 residues. Per germline, CDR1 SGHAT and CDR2 FQDESV (reference sequence). For the CDR3, the DNA is TGTGCCAGCAGCTTAGGCCTGGGCAGCTCCTACGAGCAGTACTTC. Translation gives CASSLGLGSSYEQYF.

The rearrangement links TRBV6-5 to TRBJ1-1; D is unresolved. Between the trimmed V and J ends, which lost 0 bases and 1 base, there was a span of 3 bases. The CDR3 contains 13 residues. The germline gives CDR1 MNHEY, CDR2 SVGAGI. This CDR3 is CASSYSQNTEAFF. DNA of the CDR3: TGTGCCAGCAGTTACTCTCAGAACACTGAAGCTTTCTTT.

This rearrangement joins TRBV7-2 to TRBJ2-1; 10 bases are shared with TRBD2. CDR3 size: 15 residues. V lost 8 bases to trimming and J lost 10 bases; unmatched junction nucleotides: 14. The germline V gene encodes CDR1 SGHTA and CDR2 FQGNSA. The CDR3 sequence: CASSAGAGGPWEQFF. As DNA, the CDR3 is TGTGCCAGCTCCGCCGGAGCGGGGGGGCCTTGGGAGCAGTTCTTC. The whole variable domain, remainder taken from reference TRBV7-2 and TRBJ2-1, is GAGVSQSPSNKVTEKGKDVELRCDPISGHTALYWYRQSLGQGLEFLIYFQGNSAPDKSGLPSDRFSAERTGGSVSTLTIQRTQQEDSAVYLCASSAGAGGPWEQFFGPGTRLTVL.

The chain couples TRBV12-5 to TRBJ2-1, with TRBD2 as a possible D gene (5 bases). This CDR3 comprises 13 residues. CDR1 LGHNT and CDR2 FRNRAP come from the germline V gene. Trimming cost V 4 bases and J 8 bases, with 12 bases left between them. In nucleotides, the CDR3 is TGTGCTAGTGGTTCCCGCTTTAGCGATGAGCAGTTCTTC. This sequence encodes CASGSRFSDEQFF.

The chain couples TRBV28 to TRBJ1-1; D may be TRBD1 (6 bases). This CDR3 contains 16 residues. V was trimmed by 2 bases and J by 6 bases, leaving 19 bases between them. Germline V gene lookup returns CDR1 MDHEN and CDR2 SYDVKM. In nucleotides, the CDR3 is TGTGCCAGCAGTTTAAGTACAGGGAGGAATGAGCCTGAAGCTTTCTTT. Amino acids: CASSLSTGRNEPEAFF.

The chain combines TRBV7-9 with TRBJ2-3, with 16 bases identical to TRBD2. CDR1 and CDR2 (germline): SEHNR, FQNEAQ (reference sequence). There are 17 residues in the CDR3. Trimming cost V 5 bases and J 3 bases; bases outside gene matches: 5. CDR3 in amino acids: CASSAGTSGRETDTQYF. The DNA for the CDR3 is TGTGCCAGCAGCGCAGGGACTAGCGGGAGGGAAACAGATACGCAGTATTTT.